This T cell receptor beta chain was sequenced during a study of blood T cell repertoires in COVID-19. Looking at the study overall: Material from acute and convalescent COVID-19 was sourced from the United States, Italy and Spain. Sample material is recorded as cDNA or gDNA derived from T cells, B-cell-depleted T cells, or PBMCs.

In the original processing: Estimated nucleated cell counts came from reference gene primer amplification. Profiling relied on immunoSEQ multiplex PCR, and the TCRdb table lists in-frame clones only, not all of them. The V and J calls and clone size are taken from that table; D and trimming were inferred from the DNA. The sample lists approximately 62,000 clones, 75% to 90% seen once, with 15% in the top ten. The CDR3 loop spans 12 amino acids. V was shortened by 5 bases and J by 5 bases, with 9 bases between the two germline ends. The chain employs TRBV12-3 or TRBV12-4 and TRBJ2-5; maybe TRBD1 (5 bases). What was sequenced was peripheral blood. The origin of this receptor is a man aged 80 or over with acute or convalescent COVID-19. CDR3 residues: CASSMGRETQYF. CDR3 sequence (DNA): TGTGCCAGCAGTATGGGGCGGGAGACCCAGTACTTC.